Shown below are 28 T cell receptor beta chains from a single sample sequenced in a study of human T cells and chemical hapten exposure. Time point specified: patch test 2, 6 weeks after DPC sensitization. This sample's treatment: therapeutic diphenylcyclopropenone sensitization with weekly scalp DPC. TCRdb reprocessed the RACE reads with MiXCR, giving one entry per CDR3 protein. This sample has approximately 90,000 distinct CDR3 sequences, with roughly 11% found just once. The sample was whole blood, taken in connection with sensitization to the hapten diphenylcyclopropenone (DPC). These receptors all stem from a man aged 35 to 55 with alopecia areata. Some clones in this sample may be carry-over from other donors' samples.

This clonotype was seen only once. V gene TRBV7-2 combines with J gene TRBJ2-7; TRBD2 aligns across 7 bases. This CDR3 is 17 amino acids long. V gave up 0 bases and J gave up 2 bases; unmatched junction bases: 10. CDR1 is SGHTA, CDR2 FQGNSA, per germline. Here the CDR3 DNA reads TGTGCCAGCAGCTTAGCGGGGATCCAGCGGGACCCCTACGAGCAGTACTTC. This sequence encodes CASSLAGIQRDPYEQYF.

This chain joins TRBV11-2 and TRBJ2-3; no clear D gene. Trimming shortened V by 5 bases and J by 0 bases, and 3 bases separated the two germline ends. The CDR3 spans 12 residues. Germline V lookup: CDR1 SGHAT, CDR2 FQNNGV. CDR3 in amino acids: CASSKSTDTQYF. DNA of the CDR3: TGTGCCAGCAGCAAGAGCACAGATACGCAGTATTTT.

This clonotype has a handful of counts. V usage is TRBV20-1 and J usage is TRBJ2-1, with a tentative D call TRBD2 (5 bases). The ends were cut back, 5 bases at V and 9 bases at J, with 14 bases in the middle. The CDR3 spans 12 residues. From germline, CDR1 is DFQATT and CDR2 SNEGSKA (reference sequence). The CDR3 nucleotides are TGCAGTGCTCCGGGAAGGGATGGTGAGCAGTTCTTC. Its translation: CSAPGRDGEQFF.

The rearrangement links TRBV11-1 to TRBJ2-1; D might be TRBD1 or TRBD2, each matching 5 bases. The CDR3 is 14 residues long. The germline CDR1 and CDR2 sequences are SGHAT and FQDESV (reference sequence). V was pared by 4 bases and J by 4 bases, with 11 bases between. Here the CDR3 DNA reads TGTGCCAGCAGCTCACGGGACGGATACAATGAGCAGTTCTTC. It encodes CASSSRDGYNEQFF.

This clonotype was detected a few times. This chain uses TRBV5-6 with TRBJ2-3; no definite D call. The V end was cut by 2 bases, the J end by 10 bases, with 11 bases between. The CDR3 extends over 12 amino acids. Germline CDR1 is SGHDT and CDR2 is YYEEEE. The CDR3 here is CASSLRLEAQYF. The CDR3 bases are TGTGCCAGCAGCTTAAGGCTAGAAGCGCAGTATTTT.

In this sample, this clonotype turned up many times. The chain employs TRBV28 and TRBJ2-7; the match to TRBD1 covers 9 bases. The V segment lost 6 bases and the J segment 6 bases; nucleotides outside the gene matches: 12. The CDR3 spans 15 residues. CDR1 and CDR2 (germline): MDHEN, SYDVKM. The CDR3 spells CASRGRTGDFGEQYF. The CDR3 DNA sequence: TGTGCCAGCAGGGGTAGGACAGGGGATTTCGGCGAGCAGTACTTC. The full variable domain, in which reference TRBV28 and TRBJ2-7 provide the parts outside the CDR3, is DVKVTQSSRYLVKRTGEKVFLECVQDMDHENMFWYRQDPGLGLRLIYFSYDVKMKEKGDIPEGYSVSREKKERFSLILESASTNQTSMYLCASRGRTGDFGEQYFGPGTRLTVT.

The chain carries TRBV6-6 and TRBJ2-3; possible D gene TRBD2, 6 bases. V dropped 5 bases and J dropped 2 bases, with 11 bases sitting between them. Germline V lookup: CDR1 MNHNY, CDR2 SVGAGI (reference sequence). The CDR3 covers 14 residues. The CDR3 bases are TGTGCCAGCAGTCCTCGGGAGCTCACAGATACGCAGTATTTT. As protein: CASSPRELTDTQYF.

The chain combines TRBV28 with TRBJ2-4; the D gene is possibly TRBD1 (5 bases). CDR3 length: 17 amino acids. CDR1 and CDR2 (germline): MDHEN, SYDVKM. Trimming shortened V by 1 base and J by 0 bases, and 13 bases separated the two germline ends. Written as DNA, the CDR3 is TGTGCCAGCAGTTTATCAGGAAGGGGAATAGCCAAAAACATTCAGTACTTC. Encoded protein: CASSLSGRGIAKNIQYF.

This clonotype occurred a few times. The chain carries TRBV7-9 and TRBJ1-1; 10 bases agree with TRBD1. The CDR3 has 16 amino acids. J was trimmed by 3 bases and V by 5 bases; bases with no gene match: 9. Germline V lookup: CDR1 SEHNR, CDR2 FQNEAQ (reference sequence). CDR3 in DNA: TGTGCCAGCAGCCCACCCACGACAGGGGGCCACACTGAAGCTTTCTTT. Translating gives CASSPPTTGGHTEAFF. The full variable domain, its missing parts supplied by reference TRBV7-9 and TRBJ1-1, is DTGVSQNPRHKITKRGQNVTFRCDPISEHNRLYWYRQTLGQGPEFLTYFQNEAQLEKSRLLSDRFSAERPKGSFSTLEIQRTEQGDSAMYLCASSPPTTGGHTEAFFGQGTRLTVV.

For this clonotype: A much larger clone lies a single base off, so this may be a read error. This chain connects TRBV20-1 to TRBJ1-4; D not certain. Germline values: CDR1 DFQATT, CDR2 SNEGSKA (reference sequence). The CDR3 spans 15 residues. V lost 3 bases and J lost 8, with 19 bases in between. Here the CDR3 DNA reads TGCAGTGCTAGGGAAGCATCCTCCGTGTTGGAAAAACTGTTTTTT. Translation: CSAREASSVLEKLFF.

This clonotype was found a few times. The V and J genes are TRBV28 and TRBJ1-2, with TRBD1 matching 9 bases. The CDR3 consists of 15 residues. Trimming took 2 bases from V and 2 from J; bases not matched to a gene: 3. Germline V CDR1 and CDR2: MDHEN, SYDVKM. The CDR3 nucleotides are TGTGCCAGCAGTTTAGCCGGGACAGGGAACTATGGCTACACCTTC. Amino acid sequence: CASSLAGTGNYGYTF.

The sample holds a few counts of this clonotype. The chain carries TRBV18 and TRBJ2-3, with TRBD2 identical over 12 bases. The V gene's germline CDR1 is KGHSH and CDR2 LQKENI. The J segment lost 4 bases and the V segment lost 4 bases, leaving 6 bases of the junction unmatched. There are 16 residues in the CDR3. The CDR3, as DNA: TGTGCCAGCTCACAGACTAGCGGGAGATCGGCAGATACGCAGTATTTT. Its translation is CASSQTSGRSADTQYF.

This clonotype was counted only a few times. V usage is TRBV7-9 and J usage is TRBJ2-1, with D hard to call. The CDR3 contains 15 residues. Trimming took off 5 bases at V and 6 bases at J, with 17 bases between the two ends. CDR1 is SEHNR and CDR2 is FQNEAQ in the germline V gene (reference sequence). CDR3 protein: CASSPQALTGNEQFF. CDR3 sequence (DNA): TGTGCCAGCAGCCCCCAGGCACTGACGGGCAATGAGCAGTTCTTC. Filled out from reference TRBV7-9 and TRBJ2-1, the complete variable domain reads DTGVSQNPRHKITKRGQNVTFRCDPISEHNRLYWYRQTLGQGPEFLTYFQNEAQLEKSRLLSDRFSAERPKGSFSTLEIQRTEQGDSAMYLCASSPQALTGNEQFFGPGTRLTVL.

At least ten counts were recorded for this clonotype. CDR3 sequence reads: CASSFIQGGTIYF. CDR3 nucleotide sequence: TGTGCCAGCAGCTTCATACAGGGGGGCACCATATATTTT. V gene TRBV5-4 combines with J gene TRBJ1-3, with 8 positions matching TRBD1. Looked up from germline, CDR1 is SGHNT and CDR2 is YYREEE (reference sequence). CDR3 length: 13 amino acids. V lost 2 bases and J lost 9; bases outside the gene matches: 4.

This clonotype was counted only a few times. The rearrangement joins TRBV27 to TRBJ1-1, with TRBD1 identical over 8 bases. Trimming removed 2 bases from V and 1 base from J; junction bases left unmatched: 9. Germline CDR1 and CDR2: MNHEY and SMNVEV (reference sequence). The CDR3 sequence is 17 residues long. The CDR3 DNA is TGTGCCAGCAGTTTAAAACCAGGGGGCTTAAGGAACACTGAAGCTTTCTTT. As protein: CASSLKPGGLRNTEAFF.

This clonotype occurred many times. In DNA form, the CDR3 reads TGTGCCAGCAGCGCCACAGGGGATAGCAATCAGCCCCAGCATTTT. The encoded protein is CASSATGDSNQPQHF. V is TRBV3-1 and J is TRBJ1-5, with 7 nucleotides matching TRBD1. The CDR3 is 15 residues long. Unmatched junction bases numbered 4, after V lost 5 bases and J lost 0 bases. CDR1 is LGHDT, CDR2 YNNKEL, per germline (reference sequence).

The table lists this clonotype with many counts. This chain links TRBV28 with TRBJ1-5; D gene ambiguous. The germline V and J ends were trimmed by 2 bases and 4 bases, with 9 bases remaining between them. Germline CDR1 is MDHEN and CDR2 is SYDVKM. The CDR3 has 14 amino acids. CDR3 nucleotides: TGTGCCAGCAGTTTACCACAGTCGAATCAGCCCCAGCATTTT. This gives the protein CASSLPQSNQPQHF.

This clonotype was counted a few times. The chain combines TRBV20-1 with TRBJ2-5; TRBD2 matches 11 bases. V was pared by 0 bases and J by 5 bases, with 8 bases of the junction left unmatched. The germline CDR1 and CDR2 sequences are DFQATT and SNEGSKA (reference sequence). The CDR3 length is 16 residues. CDR3: CSAREHSGRAPETQYF. DNA of the CDR3: TGCAGTGCTAGAGAACATAGCGGGAGGGCCCCGGAGACCCAGTACTTC.

V is TRBV6-2 or TRBV6-3 and J is TRBJ1-5; 9 bases align to TRBD1. CDR1 MNHEY and CDR2 SVGEGT come from the germline V gene. V was clipped by 5 bases and J by 2 bases; unmatched bases: 7. The CDR3 has 16 amino acids. The CDR3 sequence: CASSDGTGLGNQPQHF. For the CDR3, the DNA is TGTGCCAGCAGTGACGGGACAGGGCTCGGCAATCAGCCCCAGCATTTT.

This clonotype was recorded at least ten times. The chain couples TRBV5-1 to TRBJ2-7; D is ambiguous. Trimming took off 2 bases at V and 1 base at J, with 7 bases between the two ends. The CDR3 sequence is 13 residues long. The germline V gene has CDR1 SGHRS and CDR2 YFSETQ. The CDR3 bases are TGCGCCAGCAGCTTAGGGCAGTCCTACGAGCAGTACTTC. Its translation is CASSLGQSYEQYF. The full variable domain, rest sourced from reference TRBV5-1 and TRBJ2-7, is KAGVTQTPRYLIKTRGQQVTLSCSPISGHRSVSWYQQTPGQGLQFLFEYFSETQRNKGNFPGRFSGRQFSNSRSEMNVSTLELGDSALYLCASSLGQSYEQYFGPGTRLTVT.

This sequence joins TRBV20-1 and TRBJ2-1; perhaps TRBD1 as D (6 bases). Per the germline V gene, CDR1 is DFQATT and CDR2 is SNEGSKA (reference sequence). This CDR3 region has 15 residues. V lost 5 bases to trimming and J lost 2 bases, with 16 bases between them. CDR3 sequence reads: CSALLPGAPYNEQFF. In DNA form, the CDR3 reads TGCAGTGCTCTCCTGCCAGGGGCCCCCTACAATGAGCAGTTCTTC.

The rearrangement uses TRBV7-2 and TRBJ2-3, with D hard to call. The CDR3 loop spans 15 amino acids. The ends were cut back, 4 bases at V and 4 bases at J, with 15 bases in the middle. Per the germline V gene, CDR1 is SGHTA and CDR2 is FQGNSA. CDR3 nucleotides: TGTGCCAGCAGCTCTCGACCCCCTGGGGCAGATACGCAGTATTTT. Amino acids: CASSSRPPGADTQYF.

This chain connects TRBV12-3 or TRBV12-4 to TRBJ2-2, with 8 bases lining up with TRBD2. The CDR3 runs 17 residues. V lost 3 bases and J lost 7; bases outside the gene matches: 13. As DNA, the CDR3 is TGTGCCAGCAGTTTGATCGGGAGGGCCGAATCGGGCGGGGAGCTGTTTTTT. Its protein is CASSLIGRAESGGELFF.

This clonotype was seen a handful of times. CDR3 amino acids: CSAHGLADGHSYNEQFF. Here the CDR3 DNA reads TGCAGTGCTCACGGACTAGCGGACGGACACTCCTACAATGAGCAGTTCTTC. This chain uses TRBV20-1 with TRBJ2-1; 10 bases fit TRBD2. Per germline, CDR1 DFQATT and CDR2 SNEGSKA (reference sequence). The V gene end was trimmed by 5 bases and the J gene end by 0 bases; junction bases not matched to a gene: 10. This CDR3 region has 17 residues.

This clonotype was recorded many times. J is TRBJ1-2 and V is TRBV5-5; tentative D call: TRBD1 (5 bases). Germline CDR1 reads SGHKS; CDR2 reads YYEKEE (reference sequence). CDR3 length: 18 amino acids. Trimming left V 3 bases short and J 3 bases short, with 24 bases between. CDR3 loop: CASSSPEQVDPRYYGYTF. CDR3 DNA sequence: TGTGCCAGCAGCTCGCCCGAACAGGTAGACCCTAGGTACTATGGCTACACCTTC.

This chain connects TRBV5-1 to TRBJ1-4; tentatively, D is TRBD1 (6 bases). V was shortened by 4 bases and J by 4 bases, with 14 bases between the two germline ends. Germline values: CDR1 SGHRS, CDR2 YFSETQ. The CDR3 consists of 15 residues. The DNA for the CDR3 is TGCGCCAGCAGCACAGGGACTCTTGGTAATGAAAAACTGTTTTTT. It translates to CASSTGTLGNEKLFF.

This clonotype occurred many times. This rearrangement joins TRBV4-2 to TRBJ1-6; 9 bases fit TRBD1. CDR1 and CDR2 (germline): LGHNA, YNFKEQ. There are 18 residues in the CDR3. Trimming took 0 bases from V and 0 from J; bases not matched to a gene: 3. The CDR3 bases are TGTGCCAGCAGCCAAGATCAGACAGGGGGCTCCTATAATTCACCCCTCCACTTT. Translated: CASSQDQTGGSYNSPLHF.

The J gene is TRBJ2-3, the V gene TRBV7-2, with 8 bases identical to TRBD1. CDR1 is SGHTA and CDR2 is FQGNSA in the germline V gene. V lost 5 bases and J lost 3; bases outside the gene matches: 10. The CDR3 totals 16 residues. The CDR3 spells CASSLVRGQGTDTQYF. For the CDR3, the DNA is TGTGCCAGCAGCCTCGTCAGGGGGCAAGGTACAGATACGCAGTATTTT.